This paragraph covers one T cell receptor beta chain sequence. This sample was included in a study of blood T cell repertoires in COVID-19. There are 16 residues in the CDR3. Trimming stripped 4 bases from V and 1 base from J, with 16 bases between. From germline, CDR1 is SGHRS and CDR2 YFSETQ. The data were produced by immunoSEQ multiplex PCR, yet TCRdb's version contains in-frame clones alone and is incomplete. The top ten hold approximately 28% of the sample, which has around 71,000 clones, approximately 83% seen once. Material for sequencing was peripheral blood. The TCR comes from a man aged 65-85 years with acute or convalescent COVID-19. The chain employs TRBV5-1 and TRBJ2-3, with D possibly being TRBD1 (6 bases). Here the CDR3 DNA reads TGCGCCAGCAGCCCCGGACAGTGGAGAGGCACAGATACGCAGTATTTT. Protein sequence: CASSPGQWRGTDTQYF.